This section outlines one T cell receptor beta chain sequence together with its context. Antigen unknown. The data belong to a study of T cell responses to AZD1222 COVID-19 vaccine. Some clones are missing from TCRdb's copy, which holds only in-frame ones; the method was immunoSEQ multiplex PCR. This repertoire shows tens of thousands of clones, about three quarters found once; its top ten account for 3% to 4%. Second-dose recipients at about 4 or about 12 weeks were treated as one pooled group. Findings of the study overall: Repertoire sampling occurred only after the peak T cell response. Only a handful of AZD1222 recipients, roughly 6 in all, had baseline seropositivity. Regions 160-218 and 743-854 held dominance among vaccine-associated CD4 TCRs, which spanned spike.

The germline V gene has CDR1 SGHTA and CDR2 FQGTGA. This CDR3 is built from 17 residues. V dropped 4 bases and J dropped 0; count of bases not matched to a gene: 8. The chain links TRBV7-3 to TRBJ2-3; 9 bases are a match to TRBD1. The sample was peripheral blood, taken 28 days after the second AZD1222 dose. The TCR was taken from an adult who received the AZD1222 COVID-19 vaccine. The CDR3 DNA reads TGTGCCAGCAGCTCGCACCCAGGACAGGGGAGCACAGATACGCAGTATTTT. Its translation is CASSSHPGQGSTDTQYF.